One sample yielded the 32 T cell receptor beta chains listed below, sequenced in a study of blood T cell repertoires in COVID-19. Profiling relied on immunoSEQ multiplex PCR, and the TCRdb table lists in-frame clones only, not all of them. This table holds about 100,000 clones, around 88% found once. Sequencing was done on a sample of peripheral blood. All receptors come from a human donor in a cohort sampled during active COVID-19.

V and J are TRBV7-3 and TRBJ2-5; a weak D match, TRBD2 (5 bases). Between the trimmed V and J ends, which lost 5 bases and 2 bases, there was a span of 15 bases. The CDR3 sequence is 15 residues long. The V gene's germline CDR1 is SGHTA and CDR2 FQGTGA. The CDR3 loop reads CASSREGFVQETQYF. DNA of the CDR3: TGTGCCAGCAGCCGCGAGGGATTCGTGCAAGAGACCCAGTACTTC.

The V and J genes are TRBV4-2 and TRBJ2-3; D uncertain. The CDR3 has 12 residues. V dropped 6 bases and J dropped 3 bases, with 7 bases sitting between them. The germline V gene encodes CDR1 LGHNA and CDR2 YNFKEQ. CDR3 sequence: CASRSGTDTQYF. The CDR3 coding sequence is TGTGCCAGCAGGTCCGGGACAGATACGCAGTATTTT.

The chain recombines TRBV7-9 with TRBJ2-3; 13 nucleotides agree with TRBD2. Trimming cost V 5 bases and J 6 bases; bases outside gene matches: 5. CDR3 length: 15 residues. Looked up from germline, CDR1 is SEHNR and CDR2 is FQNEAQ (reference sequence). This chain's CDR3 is CASSLGLAGVDTQYF. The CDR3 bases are TGTGCCAGCAGCCTCGGACTAGCGGGAGTGGATACGCAGTATTTT.

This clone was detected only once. CDR3: CASALSTEAFF. The CDR3 DNA reads TGTGCCAGCGCCCTTAGCACTGAAGCTTTCTTT. V is TRBV19 and J is TRBJ1-1, with D unresolved. Trimming took 9 bases from V and 4 from J, leaving 9 bases between them. Germline-derived CDR1 and CDR2 are LNHDA and SQIVND (reference sequence). The CDR3 extends over 11 amino acids.

CDR3 nucleotide sequence: TGCGCCAGCAGCGGGGAGGGTACAACTAATGAAAAACTGTTTTTT. Protein: CASSGEGTTNEKLFF. This chain links TRBV5-1 with TRBJ1-4; D is undetermined. The germline V gene encodes CDR1 SGHRS and CDR2 YFSETQ. V lost 4 bases to trimming and J lost 0 bases, with 10 bases between them. This CDR3 has 15 residues.

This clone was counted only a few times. The CDR3 nucleotides read TGTGCCAGCAGTTCCCAGCCCGGGACAGGGAACTATGGCTACACCTTC. Amino acids: CASSSQPGTGNYGYTF. The rearrangement links TRBV6-5 to TRBJ1-2; 9 nucleotides align to TRBD1. Germline V lookup: CDR1 MNHEY, CDR2 SVGAGI. Losses at the gene ends were 4 bases for V and 2 bases for J; bases not matched to a gene: 8. The CDR3 spans 16 residues.

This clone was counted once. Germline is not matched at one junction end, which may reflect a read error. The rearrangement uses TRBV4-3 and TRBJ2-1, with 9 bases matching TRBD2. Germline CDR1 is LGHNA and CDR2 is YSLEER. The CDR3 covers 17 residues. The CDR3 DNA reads TGCGCCAGCAGTCAAGAGAGGTGGACTAGCGCTTACAATGAGCAGTTCTTC. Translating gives CASSQERWTSAYNEQFF.

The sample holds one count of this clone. CDR3 DNA sequence: TGTGCCACCAGAGGCGCAGGGATGGTCGACGAGCAGTACTTC. Encoded protein: CATRGAGMVDEQYF. The rearrangement joins TRBV10-3 to TRBJ2-7; a weak D match, TRBD1 (5 bases). The CDR3 is made up of 14 amino acids. CDR1 and CDR2 from the germline V gene are ENHRY and SYGVKD. V dropped 10 bases and J dropped 5 bases, with 21 bases sitting between them.

CDR3 sequence: CASSQAGGVAKNIQYF. The CDR3 DNA reads as TGCGCCAGCAGCCAGGCTGGCGGGGTAGCCAAAAACATTCAGTACTTC. The rearrangement joins TRBV4-3 to TRBJ2-4, with a possible D match to TRBD2 (6 bases). This CDR3 is built from 16 residues. Germline V gives CDR1 LGHNA, CDR2 YSLEER. V was shortened by 3 bases and J by 0 bases, with 12 bases between the two germline ends.

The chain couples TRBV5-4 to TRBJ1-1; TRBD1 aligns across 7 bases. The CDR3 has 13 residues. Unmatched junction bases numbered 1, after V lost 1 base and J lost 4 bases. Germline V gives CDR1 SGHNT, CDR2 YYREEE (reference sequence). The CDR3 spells CASSLPGGTEAFF. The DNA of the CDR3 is TGTGCCAGCAGCTTGCCAGGGGGCACTGAAGCTTTCTTT. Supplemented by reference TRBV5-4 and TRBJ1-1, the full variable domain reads ETGVTQSPTHLIKTRGQQVTLRCSSQSGHNTVSWYQQALGQGPQFIFQYYREEENGRGNFPPRFSGLQFPNYSSELNVNALELDDSALYLCASSLPGGTEAFFGQGTRLTVV.

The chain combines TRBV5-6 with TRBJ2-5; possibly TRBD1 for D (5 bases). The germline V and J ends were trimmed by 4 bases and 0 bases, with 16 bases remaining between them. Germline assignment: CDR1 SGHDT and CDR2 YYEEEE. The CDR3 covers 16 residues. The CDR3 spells CASSRLGQQNQETQYF. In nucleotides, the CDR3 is TGTGCCAGCAGCCGCCTGGGGCAGCAGAACCAAGAGACCCAGTACTTC.

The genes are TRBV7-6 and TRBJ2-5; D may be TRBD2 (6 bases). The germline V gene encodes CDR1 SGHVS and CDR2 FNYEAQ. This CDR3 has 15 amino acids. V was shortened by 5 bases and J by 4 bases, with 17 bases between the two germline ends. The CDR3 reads CASSTSGGRRETQYF. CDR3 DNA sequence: TGTGCCAGCAGCACCTCCGGGGGACGGAGAGAGACCCAGTACTTC. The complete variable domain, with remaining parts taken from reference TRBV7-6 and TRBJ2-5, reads GAGVSQSPRYKVTKRGQDVALRCDPISGHVSLYWYRQALGQGPEFLTYFNYEAQQDKSGLPNDRFSAERPEGSISTLTIQRTEQRDSAMYRCASSTSGGRRETQYFGPGTRLLVL.

The CDR3 is CASSPEPTSGRRSPQFF. The CDR3 DNA reads as TGTGCCAGCTCCCCTGAACCGACTAGCGGGAGAAGGAGTCCTCAGTTCTTC. The rearrangement links TRBV18 to TRBJ2-1; TRBD2 matches 12 bases. Germline-derived CDR1 and CDR2 are KGHSH and LQKENI. V dropped 6 bases and J dropped 13; count of bases not matched to a gene: 19. The CDR3 loop spans 17 amino acids.

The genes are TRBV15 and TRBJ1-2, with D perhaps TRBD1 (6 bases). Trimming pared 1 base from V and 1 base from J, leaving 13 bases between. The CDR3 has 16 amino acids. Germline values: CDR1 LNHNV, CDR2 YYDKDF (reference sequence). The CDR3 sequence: CATSRATRGFNYGYTF. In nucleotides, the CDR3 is TGTGCCACCAGCAGAGCCACCAGGGGCTTTAACTATGGCTACACCTTC.

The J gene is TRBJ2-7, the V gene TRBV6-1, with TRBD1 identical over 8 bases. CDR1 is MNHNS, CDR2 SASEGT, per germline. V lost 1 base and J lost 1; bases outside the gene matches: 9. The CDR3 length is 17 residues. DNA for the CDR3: TGTGCCAGCAGTGAAGATGTCAGGACAGGGTGGTCCTACGAGCAGTACTTC. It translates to CASSEDVRTGWSYEQYF.

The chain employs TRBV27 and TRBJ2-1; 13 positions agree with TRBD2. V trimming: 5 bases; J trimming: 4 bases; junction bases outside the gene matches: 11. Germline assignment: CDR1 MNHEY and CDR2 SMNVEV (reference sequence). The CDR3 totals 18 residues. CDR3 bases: TGTGCCAGCAGTCTCCGGACTAGCGGGAGCGGGATTTACAATGAGCAGTTCTTC. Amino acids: CASSLRTSGSGIYNEQFF.

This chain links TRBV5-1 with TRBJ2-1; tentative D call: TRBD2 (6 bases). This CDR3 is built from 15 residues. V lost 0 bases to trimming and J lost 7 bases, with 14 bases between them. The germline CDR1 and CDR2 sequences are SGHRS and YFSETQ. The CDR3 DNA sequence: TGCGCCAGCAGCTTGGAAGTGGGAGGTGGGAATGAGCAGTTCTTC. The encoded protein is CASSLEVGGGNEQFF.

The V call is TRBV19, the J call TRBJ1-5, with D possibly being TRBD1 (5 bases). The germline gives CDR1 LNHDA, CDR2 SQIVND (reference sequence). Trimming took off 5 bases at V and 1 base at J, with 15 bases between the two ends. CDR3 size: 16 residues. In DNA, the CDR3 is TGTGCCAGTAGTGTATGGCAGGGATTGAGCAATCAGCCCCAGCATTTT. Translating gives CASSVWQGLSNQPQHF.

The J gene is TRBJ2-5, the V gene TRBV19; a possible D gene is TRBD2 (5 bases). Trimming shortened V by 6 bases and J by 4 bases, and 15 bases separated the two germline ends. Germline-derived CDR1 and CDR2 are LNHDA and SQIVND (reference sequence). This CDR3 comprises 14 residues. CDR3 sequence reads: CASRSSRARETQYF. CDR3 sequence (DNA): TGTGCCAGTAGATCATCGAGGGCCCGAGAGACCCAGTACTTC.

In DNA form, the CDR3 reads TGTGCCAGTAGTATAGGCGCGGGAGCCAACCGCGAGCAGTACTTC. Its protein product is CASSIGAGANREQYF. J is TRBJ2-7 and V is TRBV19; 7 bases are shared with TRBD2. V shed 1 base, J shed 6 bases, and the junction held 9 bases outside the gene matches. CDR1 is LNHDA and CDR2 is SQIVND in the germline V gene (reference sequence). The CDR3 sequence is 15 residues long. Together with reference TRBV19 and TRBJ2-7, the CDR3 gives the full variable domain: DGGITQSPKYLFRKEGQNVTLSCEQNLNHDAMYWYRQDPGQGLRLIYYSQIVNDFQKGDIAEGYSVSREKKESFPLTVTSAQKNPTAFYLCASSIGAGANREQYFGPGTRLTVT.

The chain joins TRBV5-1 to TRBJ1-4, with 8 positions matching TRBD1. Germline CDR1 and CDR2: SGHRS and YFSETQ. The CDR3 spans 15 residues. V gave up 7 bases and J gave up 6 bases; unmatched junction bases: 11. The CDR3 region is CASSPSDRVHEKLFF. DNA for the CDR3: TGCGCCAGCTCTCCATCGGACAGGGTGCATGAAAAACTGTTTTTT.

CDR3 bases: TGTGCCAGCAGCGACAGCTTCTCTGGGGCCAACGTCCTGACTTTC. This encodes CASSDSFSGANVLTF. V is TRBV6-2 or TRBV6-3 and J is TRBJ2-6; D may be TRBD1 (5 bases). Germline V lookup: CDR1 MNHEY, CDR2 SVGEGT. Trimming left V 6 bases short and J 0 bases short, with 9 bases between. This CDR3 is 15 amino acids long.

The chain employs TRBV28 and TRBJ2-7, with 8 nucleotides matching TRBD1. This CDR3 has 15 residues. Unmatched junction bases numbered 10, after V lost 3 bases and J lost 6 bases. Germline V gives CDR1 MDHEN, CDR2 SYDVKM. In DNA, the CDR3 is TGTGCCAGCAGTTTCGCCCGGACAGGGTTAAGCGAGCAGTACTTC. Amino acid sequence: CASSFARTGLSEQYF.

The CDR3 sequence is CASSQEIGRASYNEQFF. DNA of the CDR3: TGTGCCAGCAGCCAAGAAATCGGGAGAGCCTCCTACAATGAGCAGTTCTTC. V gene TRBV3-1 (or the pseudogene TRBV3-2) combines with J gene TRBJ2-1; D is perhaps TRBD2 (6 bases). The germline V gene encodes CDR1 LGHDT and CDR2 YNNKEL (reference sequence). This CDR3 is built from 17 residues. Deletions cut 0 bases from V and 0 bases from J, with 12 bases between.

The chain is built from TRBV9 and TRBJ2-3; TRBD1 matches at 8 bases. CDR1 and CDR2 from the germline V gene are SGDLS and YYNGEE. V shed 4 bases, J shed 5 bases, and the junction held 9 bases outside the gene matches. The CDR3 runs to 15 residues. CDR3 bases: TGTGCCAGCAGCCCAAAGACAGGGGTGGTAGATACGCAGTATTTT. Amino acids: CASSPKTGVVDTQYF.

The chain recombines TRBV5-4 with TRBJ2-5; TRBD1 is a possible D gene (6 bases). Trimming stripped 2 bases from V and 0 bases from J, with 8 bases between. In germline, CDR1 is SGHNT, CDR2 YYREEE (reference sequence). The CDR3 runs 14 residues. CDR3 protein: CASSLTGNQETQYF. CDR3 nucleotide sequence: TGTGCCAGCAGCTTAACAGGGAACCAAGAGACCCAGTACTTC.

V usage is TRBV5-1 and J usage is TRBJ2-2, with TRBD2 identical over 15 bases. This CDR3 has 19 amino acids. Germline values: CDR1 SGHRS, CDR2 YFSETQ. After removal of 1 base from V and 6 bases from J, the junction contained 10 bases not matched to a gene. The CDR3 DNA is TGCGCCAGCAGCTTGCCGGGGACTAGCGGGAGGATGGGCCCCGGGGAGCTGTTTTTT. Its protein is CASSLPGTSGRMGPGELFF. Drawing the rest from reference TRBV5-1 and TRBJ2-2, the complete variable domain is KAGVTQTPRYLIKTRGQQVTLSCSPISGHRSVSWYQQTPGQGLQFLFEYFSETQRNKGNFPGRFSGRQFSNSRSEMNVSTLELGDSALYLCASSLPGTSGRMGPGELFFGEGSRLTVL.

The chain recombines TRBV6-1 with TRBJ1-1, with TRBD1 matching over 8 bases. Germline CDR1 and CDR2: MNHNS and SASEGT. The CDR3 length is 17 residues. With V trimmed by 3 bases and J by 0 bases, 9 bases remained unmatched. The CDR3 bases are TGTGCCAGCAGTGAGGCGCAGGGGGCTTTTGTGAACACTGAAGCTTTCTTT. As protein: CASSEAQGAFVNTEAFF.

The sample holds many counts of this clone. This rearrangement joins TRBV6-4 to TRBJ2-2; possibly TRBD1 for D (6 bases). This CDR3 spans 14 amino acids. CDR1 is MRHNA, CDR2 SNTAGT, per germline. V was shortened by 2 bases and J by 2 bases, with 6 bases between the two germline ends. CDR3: CASSDGTNTGELFF. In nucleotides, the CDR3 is TGTGCCAGCAGTGACGGGACAAACACCGGGGAGCTGTTTTTT.

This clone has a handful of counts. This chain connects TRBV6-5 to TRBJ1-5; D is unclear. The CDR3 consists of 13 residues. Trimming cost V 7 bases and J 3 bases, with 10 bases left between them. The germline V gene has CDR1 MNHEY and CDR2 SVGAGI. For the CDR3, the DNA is TGTGCCAGCACTTCAGGAAACAATCAGCCCCAGCATTTT. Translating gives CASTSGNNQPQHF.

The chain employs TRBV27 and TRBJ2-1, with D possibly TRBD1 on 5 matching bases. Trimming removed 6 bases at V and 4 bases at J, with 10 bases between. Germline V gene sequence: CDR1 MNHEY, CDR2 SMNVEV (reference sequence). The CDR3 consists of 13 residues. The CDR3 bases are TGTGCCAGCAGAACGGACATTTACAATGAGCAGTTCTTC. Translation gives CASRTDIYNEQFF.

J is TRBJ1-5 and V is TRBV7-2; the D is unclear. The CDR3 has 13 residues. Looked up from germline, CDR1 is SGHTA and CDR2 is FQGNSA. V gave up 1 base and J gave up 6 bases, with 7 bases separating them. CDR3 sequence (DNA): TGTGCCAGCAGCTTAGGAGGTCCTCAGCCCCAGCATTTT. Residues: CASSLGGPQPQHF.